These 2 T cell receptor beta chains were all obtained from the same sample, sequenced in a study of blood T cell repertoires in COVID-19. Repertoires were generated with immunoSEQ multiplex PCR, while TCRdb's copy carries only in-frame clones and drops some. The data show approximately 200,000 clones, with more than 70% seen just once and about 20% held by the top ten. Sequenced sample: peripheral blood. These receptors were taken from a person between 65 and 79 years old with COVID-19, enrolled during active disease.

This sequence joins TRBV19 and TRBJ2-1; possible D gene TRBD2, 6 bases. The length of the CDR3 is 15 residues. With 5 bases removed from V and 0 bases from J, the gap between germline ends came to 11 bases. CDR1 and CDR2 (germline): LNHDA, SQIVND (reference sequence). The chain's CDR3 is CASSSSVSSYNEQFF. The CDR3 bases are TGTGCCAGTAGTTCTAGCGTGAGCTCCTACAATGAGCAGTTCTTC.

This CDR3 reads CASSSPRGQVTGELFF. The CDR3, as DNA: TGTGCCAGCAGCTCCCCCAGGGGGCAAGTGACCGGGGAGCTGTTTTTT. V and J are TRBV5-4 and TRBJ2-2; 8 bases are shared with TRBD1. Unmatched junction bases numbered 9, after V lost 3 bases and J lost 5 bases. Germline V CDR1 and CDR2: SGHNT, YYREEE (reference sequence). This CDR3 has 16 amino acids.